These T cell receptor beta chains were read from a single sample in a study of graft-versus-host responses after intestinal transplantation. Method: immunoSEQ multiplex PCR; TCRdb's copy keeps in-frame clones and lacks some. The table shows more than 95,000 clones, with 87% occurring only once. Their specific antigens are unknown. The sequenced sample was unstimulated CD4+ T cells sorted from spleen or lymph node cells, obtained before intestinal transplant. The source is a human donor who received an intestinal transplant. CDR3s include the opening cysteine and the closing phenylalanine or tryptophan. A D gene is named only where the DNA matches it firmly. Not every row has a clone size; where given, it reads once, few, many or a size class.

J,D,size,V,DNA,CDR3
TRBJ2-1,TRBD2,.,TRBV7-6,TGTGCCAGTACCGCGGGGGGGATAAATGAGCAGTTCTTC,CASTAGGINEQFF
TRBJ1-1,.,.,TRBV27,TGTGCCAGCAGGACGGCAGGGACTCTCAACACTGAAGCTTTCTTT,CASRTAGTLNTEAFF
TRBJ2-1,TRBD2,.,TRBV7-6,TGTGCCAGCAGCTTCACTAGCGGGGTAGGCTACAATGAGCAGTTCTTC,CASSFTSGVGYNEQFF
TRBJ1-2,TRBD1,many,TRBV5-4,TGTGCCAGCAGTCCCGGGACAGGTCGACCCTATGGCTACACCTTC,CASSPGTGRPYGYTF
TRBJ1-1,.,.,TRBV7-2,TGTGCCAGCAGCTTACCGGGATGGGTGGCTGAAGCTTTCTTT,CASSLPGWVAEAFF
TRBJ1-3,.,.,TRBV2,TGTGCCAGCAGTGGGGCCACCTCTGGAAACACCATATATTTT,CASSGATSGNTIYF
TRBJ2-3,.,once,TRBV5-5,TGTGCCAGCAGCTTGGATAGCTTTGCCACAGATACGCAGTATTTT,CASSLDSFATDTQYF
TRBJ2-5,.,.,TRBV11-2,TGTGCCAGCAGCTTATATCGCGGAGAGACCCAGTACTTC,CASSLYRGETQYF
TRBJ2-7,TRBD2,.,TRBV19,TGTGCCAGTAGTAAAAGACTAGCGGGGGACTCCTACGAGCAGTACTTC,CASSKRLAGDSYEQYF
TRBJ1-6,.,.,TRBV7-9,TGTGCCAGCAGCCCTACTGGGGCCGCCTATAATTCACCCCTCCACTTT,CASSPTGAAYNSPLHF
TRBJ2-7,TRBD1,.,TRBV30,TGTGCCTGGGGGGACAGGGTACCCTACGAGCAGTACTTC,CAWGDRVPYEQYF
TRBJ2-1,TRBD2,.,TRBV12-5,TGTGCTAGTGGTAGACTAGCAGGGTCCGATGAGCAGTTCTTC,CASGRLAGSDEQFF
TRBJ1-1,TRBD1,.,TRBV30,TGTGCCTGGAGTGTAGTACAGGGGTTGGGCACTGAAGCTTTCTTT,CAWSVVQGLGTEAFF
TRBJ1-2,TRBD1,once,TRBV5-4,TGTGCCAGCAGCTTGGCCTGGACAGGGGCTTTGAACTATGGCTACACCTTC,CASSLAWTGALNYGYTF